This T cell receptor beta chain was sequenced for a study of blood T cell repertoires in COVID-19. Germline CDR1 reads SGHRS; CDR2 reads YFSETQ. The CDR3 contains 14 residues. Between the trimmed V and J ends, which lost 5 bases and 1 base, there was a span of 12 bases. This clone showed up just a few times. TCRdb's copy holds only in-frame clones and misses some; the assay was immunoSEQ multiplex PCR. The data show 140,000 or so clones, around 89% seen once. The genes are TRBV5-1 and TRBJ1-1, with D maybe TRBD1 (6 bases). Sample: peripheral blood. The TCR sequence derives from a woman older than 75 with acute or convalescent COVID-19. CDR3 sequence (DNA): TGCGCCAGCAGTCTACGGACAGCGAACACTGAAGCTTTCTTT. Translated: CASSLRTANTEAFF.